Listed below are T cell receptor beta chains from one sample, sequenced in a study of T cells in Graves' hyperthyroidism and ophthalmopathy. TCRdb re-called the multiplex PCR reads through MiXCR, storing one row per CDR3 protein. This sample has fewer than 500,000 distinct CDR3 sequences; about 14% occur once, and the top ten carry around 19%. Sequencing used blood. Receptor source: a woman in her thirties with Graves' ophthalmopathy. Each CDR3 is given with its conserved first and last residue. The D gene is left open where the match is weak. Clone size, where shown, is once, few, many, or a class for clones that have expanded.

clone size: NA; CDR3 length: 14; D gene: NA; V gene: TRBV15; J gene: TRBJ1-5; CDR3 protein: CATSRVVQVQPQHF
clone size: many; CDR3 length: 13; D gene: NA; V gene: TRBV7-2; J gene: TRBJ1-1; CDR3 protein: CASSPDTNTEAFF
clone size: many; CDR3 length: 15; D gene: NA; V gene: TRBV18; J gene: TRBJ1-6; CDR3 protein: CASSPTDSYNSPLHF
clone size: NA; CDR3 length: 14; D gene: NA; V gene: TRBV24-1; J gene: TRBJ2-1; CDR3 protein: CATSDSGGGGEQFF
clone size: once; CDR3 length: 12; D gene: NA; V gene: TRBV30; J gene: TRBJ2-7; CDR3 protein: CAWIGDSYEQYF
clone size: many; CDR3 length: 16; D gene: TRBD2; V gene: TRBV6-1; J gene: TRBJ2-3; CDR3 protein: CASKDPASGFTDTQYF
clone size: few; CDR3 length: 16; D gene: TRBD1; V gene: TRBV19; J gene: TRBJ2-1; CDR3 protein: CASSITGTGAYNEQFF
clone size: many; CDR3 length: 16; D gene: NA; V gene: TRBV6-1; J gene: TRBJ1-5; CDR3 protein: CASKAGARSSNQPQHF
clone size: many; CDR3 length: 12; D gene: NA; V gene: TRBV3-1; J gene: TRBJ1-1; CDR3 protein: CASSITGNEAFF
clone size: many; CDR3 length: 14; D gene: TRBD2; V gene: TRBV20-1; J gene: TRBJ2-2; CDR3 protein: CSAQTAGSTGELFF
clone size: NA; CDR3 length: 14; D gene: NA; V gene: TRBV20-1; J gene: TRBJ2-3; CDR3 protein: CSARRGAGTDTQYF
clone size: many; CDR3 length: 12; D gene: NA; V gene: TRBV6-1; J gene: TRBJ2-5; CDR3 protein: CASGESQETQYF
clone size: many; CDR3 length: 15; D gene: NA; V gene: TRBV5-1; J gene: TRBJ2-1; CDR3 protein: CASSLVGQNYNEQFF
clone size: many; CDR3 length: 13; D gene: NA; V gene: TRBV20-1; J gene: TRBJ2-7; CDR3 protein: CSARGGAAYEQYF
clone size: few; CDR3 length: 14; D gene: NA; V gene: TRBV5-1; J gene: TRBJ2-5; CDR3 protein: CASSFLVTQETQYF
clone size: few; CDR3 length: 13; D gene: NA; V gene: TRBV19; J gene: TRBJ2-5; CDR3 protein: CASSIGRAETQYF
clone size: many; CDR3 length: 15; D gene: NA; V gene: TRBV18; J gene: TRBJ1-3; CDR3 protein: CASSPPAGRETDIYF
clone size: NA; CDR3 length: 14; D gene: TRBD1; V gene: TRBV19; J gene: TRBJ1-4; CDR3 protein: CASSISAGTGKLFF
clone size: NA; CDR3 length: 16; D gene: TRBD2; V gene: TRBV20-1; J gene: TRBJ2-1; CDR3 protein: CSARDLGGGAYNEQFF
clone size: many; CDR3 length: 13; D gene: TRBD1; V gene: TRBV30; J gene: TRBJ2-7; CDR3 protein: CAWGSDRGYEQYF
clone size: NA; CDR3 length: 15; D gene: NA; V gene: TRBV7-9; J gene: TRBJ1-1; CDR3 protein: CASSPRTIPDTEAFF
clone size: NA; CDR3 length: 15; D gene: TRBD1; V gene: TRBV7-2; J gene: TRBJ2-1; CDR3 protein: CASSNRDRGYNEQFF
clone size: once; CDR3 length: 20; D gene: TRBD2; V gene: TRBV28; J gene: TRBJ2-5; CDR3 protein: CASRSSLLGAGGPGQETQYF
clone size: many; CDR3 length: 14; D gene: TRBD1; V gene: TRBV20-1; J gene: TRBJ1-2; CDR3 protein: CSASLTGHSYGYTF
clone size: many; CDR3 length: 17; D gene: NA; V gene: TRBV5-1; J gene: TRBJ2-3; CDR3 protein: CASRLGKDQLLGRTQYF
clone size: NA; CDR3 length: 15; D gene: TRBD2; V gene: TRBV7-6; J gene: TRBJ2-7; CDR3 protein: CASSLGVSGGDEQYF
clone size: few; CDR3 length: 18; D gene: NA; V gene: TRBV4-1; J gene: TRBJ1-3; CDR3 protein: CASSQKYRGISLGNTIYF
clone size: NA; CDR3 length: 12; D gene: NA; V gene: TRBV20-1; J gene: TRBJ2-7; CDR3 protein: CSAKGLAHEQYF
clone size: NA; CDR3 length: 18; D gene: NA; V gene: TRBV12-3/TRBV12-4; J gene: TRBJ2-3; CDR3 protein: CASSLIQGTGASTDTQYF
clone size: many; CDR3 length: 16; D gene: NA; V gene: TRBV7-3; J gene: TRBJ1-1; CDR3 protein: CASSNTKDGKNTEAFF
clone size: many; CDR3 length: 12; D gene: NA; V gene: TRBV28; J gene: TRBJ1-1; CDR3 protein: CASSPGHLEAFF
clone size: many; CDR3 length: 15; D gene: NA; V gene: TRBV28; J gene: TRBJ1-2; CDR3 protein: CASSLSSGFYYGYTF
clone size: NA; CDR3 length: 15; D gene: TRBD1; V gene: TRBV13; J gene: TRBJ1-1; CDR3 protein: CASSSGQGAHTEGFF
clone size: many; CDR3 length: 15; D gene: NA; V gene: TRBV7-3; J gene: TRBJ1-4; CDR3 protein: CASSPRPGPTEKLFF
clone size: many; CDR3 length: 15; D gene: TRBD2; V gene: TRBV3-1; J gene: TRBJ2-2; CDR3 protein: CASSFGLANTGELFF